One sample yielded the 20 T cell receptor beta chains listed below, sequenced in a study of OX40 agonist ivuxolimab in advanced cancers. Using immunoSEQ multiplex PCR, the repertoire was profiled, and TCRdb retains in-frame clones only, with some absent. The repertoire holds roughly 100,000 clones, with roughly 90% as singletons. The material sequenced was CD4+ or CD8+ T cells sorted from blood, taken in a trial of the OX40 agonist ivuxolimab. Every receptor here comes from an adult with an advanced solid tumor such as melanoma, head and neck, liver or kidney cancer.

A single count supports this clone. V and J are TRBV19 and TRBJ1-1; D unclear. This CDR3 region has 16 residues. Trimming removed 7 bases from V and 4 bases from J, with 22 bases in between. Germline V CDR1 and CDR2: LNHDA, SQIVND (reference sequence). The CDR3 reads CASTRSGLRRGTEAFF. In DNA form, the CDR3 reads TGTGCCAGTACCAGATCGGGCCTCCGGCGGGGCACTGAAGCTTTCTTT.

The J gene is TRBJ1-6, the V gene TRBV5-1; perhaps TRBD1 as D (5 bases). Germline assignment: CDR1 SGHRS and CDR2 YFSETQ. Trimming pared 4 bases from V and 5 bases from J, leaving 10 bases between. CDR3 length: 14 amino acids. The CDR3 DNA reads TGCGCCAGCAGCCCAGGGCTCGATAATTCACCCCTCCACTTT. It encodes CASSPGLDNSPLHF.

The J gene is TRBJ2-4, the V gene TRBV27, with TRBD1 as a possible D gene (5 bases). The CDR3 has 15 amino acids. Germline V gives CDR1 MNHEY, CDR2 SMNVEV (reference sequence). Trimming left V 0 bases short and J 8 bases short, with 14 bases between. CDR3 nucleotides: TGTGCCAGCAGTTTATCGAGCAGGGTCGAGGACATTCAGTACTTC. It yields the protein CASSLSSRVEDIQYF.

This chain joins TRBV6-5 and TRBJ1-1; D is unclear. Trimming took 7 bases from V and 4 from J, leaving 16 bases between them. The CDR3 is 14 residues long. Germline loops: CDR1 MNHEY, CDR2 SVGAGI. The chain's CDR3 is CASTRHAVGTEAFF. The CDR3 bases are TGTGCCAGCACACGACACGCTGTGGGCACTGAAGCTTTCTTT.

V is TRBV11-3 and J is TRBJ2-1, with 15 nucleotides matching TRBD2. V gave up 4 bases and J gave up 7 bases; unmatched junction bases: 5. The germline gives CDR1 SGHNT, CDR2 YENEEA. The CDR3 covers 16 residues. The CDR3 region has the DNA TGTGCCAGCAGCTCTTGGACTAGCGGGGGGGTTAATGAGCAGTTCTTC. Translation gives CASSSWTSGGVNEQFF. The full variable domain, rest sourced from reference TRBV11-3 and TRBJ2-1, is EAGVVQSPRYKIIEKKQPVAFWCNPISGHNTLYWYLQNLGQGPELLIRYENEEAVDDSQLPKDRFSAERLKGVDSTLKIQPAELGDSAVYLCASSSWTSGGVNEQFFGPGTRLTVL.

The rearrangement joins TRBV5-1 to TRBJ1-1, with a weak D call TRBD1 (5 bases). The CDR3 has 16 residues. V was clipped by 4 bases and J by 1 base, with 17 bases between them. Germline V lookup: CDR1 SGHRS, CDR2 YFSETQ. As DNA, the CDR3 is TGCGCCAGCAGCCCACCCCGGTTGGGGCAGAACACTGAAGCTTTCTTT. This codes for CASSPPRLGQNTEAFF.

This clone was observed a single time. The chain joins TRBV7-8 to TRBJ2-7; D may be TRBD1 (7 bases). Looked up from germline, CDR1 is SGHVS and CDR2 is FQNEAQ. The germline V and J ends were trimmed by 1 base and 5 bases, with 18 bases remaining between them. The CDR3 extends over 16 amino acids. The CDR3 protein is CASSLVLAGGGDEQYF. The CDR3 DNA sequence: TGTGCCAGCAGCTTAGTCTTGGCAGGGGGAGGTGACGAGCAGTACTTC.

The V call is TRBV30, the J call TRBJ1-3; tentative D call: TRBD1 (6 bases). Between the trimmed V and J ends, which lost 3 bases and 1 base, there was a span of 10 bases. Looked up from germline, CDR1 is GTSNPN and CDR2 is SVGIG (reference sequence). CDR3 size: 14 residues. CDR3: CAWSVDSSGNTIYF. Written as DNA, the CDR3 is TGTGCCTGGAGCGTGGACAGTTCTGGAAACACCATATATTTT. Looking up the rest from reference TRBV30 and TRBJ1-3 gives the full variable domain: SQTIHQWPATLVQPVGSPLSLECTVEGTSNPNLYWYRQAAGRGLQLLFYSVGIGQISSEVPQNLSASRPQDRQFILSSKKLLLSDSGFYLCAWSVDSSGNTIYFGEGSWLTVV.

The chain uses TRBV2 and TRBJ2-1, with D unclear. Deletions cut 8 bases from V and 6 bases from J, with 17 bases between. This CDR3 region has 14 residues. The germline V gene encodes CDR1 SNHLY and CDR2 FYNNEI. The CDR3 protein is CASYTPPPGNEQFF. The CDR3 DNA reads as TGTGCCAGCTATACTCCCCCTCCGGGCAATGAGCAGTTCTTC.

The V call is TRBV7-6, the J call TRBJ1-3; TRBD1 might be the D (5 bases). Germline CDR1 and CDR2: SGHVS and FNYEAQ. This CDR3 is 15 amino acids long. Between the trimmed V and J ends, which lost 5 bases and 0 bases, there was a span of 11 bases. The CDR3 DNA reads as TGTGCCAGCAGCACCGGACAAAGCTCTGGAAACACCATATATTTT. It encodes CASSTGQSSGNTIYF. Based on the CDR3 plus reference TRBV7-6 and TRBJ1-3, the full variable domain is GAGVSQSPRYKVTKRGQDVALRCDPISGHVSLYWYRQALGQGPEFLTYFNYEAQQDKSGLPNDRFSAERPEGSISTLTIQRTEQRDSAMYRCASSTGQSSGNTIYFGEGSWLTVV.

The chain combines TRBV2 with TRBJ1-5, with unresolved D. Germline values: CDR1 SNHLY, CDR2 FYNNEI. CDR3 length: 13 residues. The V and J ends lost 6 bases and 0 bases respectively, with 6 bases between them. The CDR3 is CASRRDSNQPQHF. CDR3 nucleotides: TGTGCCAGCAGGAGGGATAGCAATCAGCCCCAGCATTTT.

V gene TRBV30 combines with J gene TRBJ1-1; maybe TRBD1 (5 bases). The CDR3 has 13 residues. From germline, CDR1 is GTSNPN and CDR2 SVGIG (reference sequence). Trimming stripped 1 base from V and 0 bases from J, with 6 bases between. The CDR3 protein is CAWSARVNTEAFF. CDR3 nucleotides: TGTGCCTGGAGTGCCAGGGTGAACACTGAAGCTTTCTTT.

The chain links TRBV5-1 to TRBJ1-2; 7 bases align to TRBD1. Germline V gives CDR1 SGHRS, CDR2 YFSETQ. Trimming removed 4 bases from V and 8 bases from J; junction bases left unmatched: 11. The CDR3 spans 14 residues. The CDR3 region has the DNA TGCGCCAGCAGCGCCGACAGGGTAGTAAGAGGCTACACCTTC. Encoded protein: CASSADRVVRGYTF.

This chain connects TRBV10-1 to TRBJ2-3; 11 nucleotides agree with TRBD2. J gave up 1 base and V 3 bases, and 6 bases lay outside the gene matches. This CDR3 is built from 17 residues. In germline, CDR1 is WNHNN, CDR2 SYGVQD (reference sequence). The DNA for the CDR3 is TGCGCCAGCAGTGACGCGGGGACTAGCGGTGGCACAGATACGCAGTATTTT. Translating gives CASSDAGTSGGTDTQYF.

The chain uses TRBV2 and TRBJ1-5; no definite D call. Germline V lookup: CDR1 SNHLY, CDR2 FYNNEI. Deletions cut 0 bases from V and 2 bases from J, with 11 bases between. There are 16 residues in the CDR3. The CDR3 nucleotides read TGTGCCAGCAGTGAAGCGCCGCAGCATCGCAATCAGCCCCAGCATTTT. As protein: CASSEAPQHRNQPQHF.

The chain employs TRBV19 and TRBJ2-2; 9 positions agree with TRBD1. The CDR3 runs to 17 residues. V gave up 6 bases and J gave up 0 bases; unmatched junction bases: 8. CDR1 LNHDA and CDR2 SQIVND come from the germline V gene (reference sequence). This chain's CDR3 is CASSAGQGPPNTGELFF. DNA for the CDR3: TGTGCCAGTAGCGCAGGACAGGGGCCACCGAACACCGGGGAGCTGTTTTTT. Drawing the rest from reference TRBV19 and TRBJ2-2, the complete variable domain is DGGITQSPKYLFRKEGQNVTLSCEQNLNHDAMYWYRQDPGQGLRLIYYSQIVNDFQKGDIAEGYSVSREKKESFPLTVTSAQKNPTAFYLCASSAGQGPPNTGELFFGEGSRLTVL.

J is TRBJ2-7 and V is TRBV7-6; D is unclear. The CDR3 extends over 14 amino acids. V gave up 5 bases and J gave up 4 bases, with 15 bases separating them. Germline lookup yields CDR1 SGHVS and CDR2 FNYEAQ. In DNA, the CDR3 is TGTGCCAGCAGCCCCCGTGAGTGGGGATACGAGCAGTACTTC. As protein: CASSPREWGYEQYF. The entire variable domain, with the rest obtained from reference TRBV7-6 and TRBJ2-7, is as follows: GAGVSQSPRYKVTKRGQDVALRCDPISGHVSLYWYRQALGQGPEFLTYFNYEAQQDKSGLPNDRFSAERPEGSISTLTIQRTEQRDSAMYRCASSPREWGYEQYFGPGTRLTVT.

The V and J genes are TRBV6-5 and TRBJ1-2, with 7 bases fitting TRBD1. The CDR3 consists of 12 residues. Trimming removed 5 bases from V and 6 bases from J; junction bases left unmatched: 3. Germline V gene data show CDR1 as MNHEY and CDR2 as SVGAGI. CDR3 sequence: CASSRQGDGYTF. The CDR3 DNA follows: TGTGCCAGCAGTCGTCAGGGGGATGGCTACACCTTC.

This sequence joins TRBV11-2 and TRBJ2-7, with 9 nucleotides matching TRBD1. Germline-derived CDR1 and CDR2 are SGHAT and FQNNGV. This CDR3 comprises 15 residues. The V gene end was trimmed by 5 bases and the J gene end by 0 bases; junction bases not matched to a gene: 5. The CDR3 here is CASSLTGGSSYEQYF. The CDR3 nucleotides read TGTGCCAGCAGCCTGACAGGGGGGAGCTCCTACGAGCAGTACTTC.

This clone was observed a single time. V usage is TRBV5-4 and J usage is TRBJ2-7; TRBD1 matches 10 bases. The germline V gene encodes CDR1 SGHNT and CDR2 YYREEE (reference sequence). This CDR3 spans 13 amino acids. Losses at the gene ends were 3 bases for V and 7 bases for J; bases not matched to a gene: 4. CDR3 in amino acids: CASSWTGGREQYF. CDR3 coding DNA: TGTGCCAGCAGCTGGACAGGGGGACGGGAGCAGTACTTC.